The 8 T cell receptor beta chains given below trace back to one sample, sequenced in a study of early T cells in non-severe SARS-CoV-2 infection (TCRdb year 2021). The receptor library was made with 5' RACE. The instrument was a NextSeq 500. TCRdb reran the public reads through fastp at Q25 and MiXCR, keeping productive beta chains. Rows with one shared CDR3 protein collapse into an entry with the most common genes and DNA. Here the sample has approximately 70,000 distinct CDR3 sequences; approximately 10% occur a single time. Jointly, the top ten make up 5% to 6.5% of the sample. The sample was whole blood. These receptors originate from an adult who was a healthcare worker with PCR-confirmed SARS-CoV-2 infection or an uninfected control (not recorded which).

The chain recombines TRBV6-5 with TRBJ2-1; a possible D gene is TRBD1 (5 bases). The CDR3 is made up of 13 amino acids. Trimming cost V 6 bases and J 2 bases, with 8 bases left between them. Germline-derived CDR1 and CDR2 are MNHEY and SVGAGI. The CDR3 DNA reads TGTGCCAGCAGAAGGGGTACCTACAATGAGCAGTTCTTC. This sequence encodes CASRRGTYNEQFF.

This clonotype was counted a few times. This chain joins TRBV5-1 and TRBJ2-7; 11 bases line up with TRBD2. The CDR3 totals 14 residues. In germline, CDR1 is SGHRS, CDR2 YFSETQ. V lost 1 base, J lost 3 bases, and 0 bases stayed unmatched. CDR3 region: CASSLTSGSYEQYF. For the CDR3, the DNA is TGCGCCAGCAGCTTGACTAGCGGGAGCTACGAGCAGTACTTC.

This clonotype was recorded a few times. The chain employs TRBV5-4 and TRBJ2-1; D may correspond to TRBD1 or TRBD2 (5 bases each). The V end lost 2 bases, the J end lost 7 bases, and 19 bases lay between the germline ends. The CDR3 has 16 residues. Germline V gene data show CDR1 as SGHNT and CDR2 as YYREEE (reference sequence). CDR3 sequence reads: CASSFSQEPGYNEQFF. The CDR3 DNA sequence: TGTGCCAGCAGCTTCTCACAGGAACCGGGGTATAATGAGCAGTTCTTC.

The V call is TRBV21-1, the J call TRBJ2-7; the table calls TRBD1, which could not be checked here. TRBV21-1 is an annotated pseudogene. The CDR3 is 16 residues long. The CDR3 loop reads CASSKSPGRILNEQYF. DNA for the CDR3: TGTGCCAGCAGCAAATCTCCCGGGAGGATTTTGAACGAGCAGTACTTC.

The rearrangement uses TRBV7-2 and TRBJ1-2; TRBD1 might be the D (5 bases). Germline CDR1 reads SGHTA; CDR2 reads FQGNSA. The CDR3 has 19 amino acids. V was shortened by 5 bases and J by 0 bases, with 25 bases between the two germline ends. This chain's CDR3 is CASSPERPGPLNANYGYTF. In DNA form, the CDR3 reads TGTGCCAGCAGCCCGGAGAGGCCAGGGCCCCTAAACGCTAACTATGGCTACACCTTC.

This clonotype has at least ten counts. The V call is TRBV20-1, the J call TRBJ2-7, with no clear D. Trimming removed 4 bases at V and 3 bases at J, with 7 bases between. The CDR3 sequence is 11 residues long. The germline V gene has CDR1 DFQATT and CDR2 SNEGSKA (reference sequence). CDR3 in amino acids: CSANKYYEQYF. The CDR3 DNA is TGCAGTGCTAACAAATACTACGAGCAGTACTTC.

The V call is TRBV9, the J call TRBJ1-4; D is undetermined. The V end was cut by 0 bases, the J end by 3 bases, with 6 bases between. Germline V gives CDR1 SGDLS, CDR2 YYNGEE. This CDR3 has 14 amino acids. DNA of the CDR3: TGTGCCAGCAGCGTAGCGTTGGCTAATGAAAAACTGTTTTTT. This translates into CASSVALANEKLFF.

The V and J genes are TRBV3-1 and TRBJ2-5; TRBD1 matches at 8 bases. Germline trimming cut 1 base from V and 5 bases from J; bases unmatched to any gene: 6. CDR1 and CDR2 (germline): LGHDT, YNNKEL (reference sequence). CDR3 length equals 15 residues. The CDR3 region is CASSQGTGSIETQYF. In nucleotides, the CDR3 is TGTGCCAGCAGCCAAGGGACAGGGTCGATCGAGACCCAGTACTTC.